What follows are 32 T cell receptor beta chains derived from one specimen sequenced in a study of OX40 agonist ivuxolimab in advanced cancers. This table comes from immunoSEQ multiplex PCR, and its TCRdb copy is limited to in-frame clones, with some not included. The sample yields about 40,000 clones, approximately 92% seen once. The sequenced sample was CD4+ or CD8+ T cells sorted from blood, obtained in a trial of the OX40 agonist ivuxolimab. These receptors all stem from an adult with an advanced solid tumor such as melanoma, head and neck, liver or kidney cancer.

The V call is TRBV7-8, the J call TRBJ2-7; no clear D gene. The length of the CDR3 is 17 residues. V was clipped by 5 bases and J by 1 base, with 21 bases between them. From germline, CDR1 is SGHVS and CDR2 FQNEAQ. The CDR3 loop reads CASSRLRRAPGSYEQYV. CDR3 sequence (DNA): TGTGCCAGCAGCCGGTTGCGACGGGCCCCTGGGTCCTACGAGCAGTACGTC.

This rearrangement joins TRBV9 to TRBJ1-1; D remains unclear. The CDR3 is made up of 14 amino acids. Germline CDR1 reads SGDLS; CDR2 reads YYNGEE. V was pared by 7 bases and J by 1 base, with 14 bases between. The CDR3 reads CASRGQKGNTEAFF. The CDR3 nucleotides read TGTGCCAGCCGCGGGCAGAAAGGGAACACTGAAGCTTTCTTT. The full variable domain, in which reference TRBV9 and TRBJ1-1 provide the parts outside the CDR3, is DSGVTQTPKHLITATGQRVTLRCSPRSGDLSVYWYQQSLDQGLQFLIQYYNGEERAKGNILERFSAQQFPDLHSELNLSSLELGDSALYFCASRGQKGNTEAFFGQGTRLTVV.

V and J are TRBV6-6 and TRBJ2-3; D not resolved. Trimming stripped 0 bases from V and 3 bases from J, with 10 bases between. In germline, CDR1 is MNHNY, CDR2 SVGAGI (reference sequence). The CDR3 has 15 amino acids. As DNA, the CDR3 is TGTGCCAGCAGTTACTCACCACCCCCGACAGATACGCAGTATTTT. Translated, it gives CASSYSPPPTDTQYF.

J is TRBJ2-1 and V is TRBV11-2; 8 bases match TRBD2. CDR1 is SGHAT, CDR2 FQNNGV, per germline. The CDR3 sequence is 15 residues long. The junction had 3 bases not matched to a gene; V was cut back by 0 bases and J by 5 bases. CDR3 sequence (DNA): TGTGCCAGCAGCTTAGATCCGGGAGGGAACAATGAGCAGTTCTTC. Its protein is CASSLDPGGNNEQFF.

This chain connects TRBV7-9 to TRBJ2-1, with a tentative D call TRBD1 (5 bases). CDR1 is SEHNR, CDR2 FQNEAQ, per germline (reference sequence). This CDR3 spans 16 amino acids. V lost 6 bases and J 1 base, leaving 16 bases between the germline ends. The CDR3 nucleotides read TGTGCCAGCAGGCCTACTTGGGGCCATTCCTACAATGAGCAGTTCTTC. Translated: CASRPTWGHSYNEQFF.

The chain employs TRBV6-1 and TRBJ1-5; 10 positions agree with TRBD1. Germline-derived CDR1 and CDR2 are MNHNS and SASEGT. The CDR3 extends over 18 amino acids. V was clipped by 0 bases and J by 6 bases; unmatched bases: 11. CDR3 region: CASSEATTGGLVSQPQHF. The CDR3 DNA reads TGTGCCAGCAGTGAAGCAACGACAGGGGGCTTAGTAAGTCAGCCCCAGCATTTT.

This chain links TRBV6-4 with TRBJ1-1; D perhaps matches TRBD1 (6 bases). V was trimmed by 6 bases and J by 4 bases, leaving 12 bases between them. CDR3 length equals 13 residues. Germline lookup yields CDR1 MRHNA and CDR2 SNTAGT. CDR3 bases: TGTGCCAGCAGGTATACAGGGTCCACTGAAGCTTTCTTT. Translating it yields CASRYTGSTEAFF.

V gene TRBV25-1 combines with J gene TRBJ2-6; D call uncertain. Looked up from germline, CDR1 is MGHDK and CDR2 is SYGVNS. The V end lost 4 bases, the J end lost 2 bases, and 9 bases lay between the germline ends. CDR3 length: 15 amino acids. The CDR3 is CASSGGNTGANVLTF. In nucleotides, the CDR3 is TGTGCCAGCAGTGGGGGTAATACTGGGGCCAACGTCCTGACTTTC.

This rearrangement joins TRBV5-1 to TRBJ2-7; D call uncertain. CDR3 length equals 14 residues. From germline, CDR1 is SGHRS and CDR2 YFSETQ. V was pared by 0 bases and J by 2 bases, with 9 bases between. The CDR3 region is CASSLAGAAYEQYF. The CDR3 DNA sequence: TGCGCCAGCAGCTTGGCAGGCGCCGCCTACGAGCAGTACTTC.

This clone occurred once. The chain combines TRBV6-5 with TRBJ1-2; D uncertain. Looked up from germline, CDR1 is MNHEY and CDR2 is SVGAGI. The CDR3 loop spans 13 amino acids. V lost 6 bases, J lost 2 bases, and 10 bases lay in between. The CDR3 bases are TGTGCCAGCAGCCCGGACTGGAACTATGGCTACACCTTC. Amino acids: CASSPDWNYGYTF.

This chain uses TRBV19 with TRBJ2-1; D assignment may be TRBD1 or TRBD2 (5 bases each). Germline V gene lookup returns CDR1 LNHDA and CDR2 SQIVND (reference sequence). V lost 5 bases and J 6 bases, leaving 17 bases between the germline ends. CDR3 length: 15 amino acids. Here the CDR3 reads CASSGRPLGANEQFF. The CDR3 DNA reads TGTGCCAGTAGTGGTCGGCCCCTCGGGGCCAATGAGCAGTTCTTC.

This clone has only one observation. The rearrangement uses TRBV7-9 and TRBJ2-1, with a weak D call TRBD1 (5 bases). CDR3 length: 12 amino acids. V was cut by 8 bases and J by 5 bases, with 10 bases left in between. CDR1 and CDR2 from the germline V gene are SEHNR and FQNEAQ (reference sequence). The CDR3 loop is CASGVGHNEQFF. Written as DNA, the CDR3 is TGTGCCAGCGGGGTGGGGCACAATGAGCAGTTCTTC.

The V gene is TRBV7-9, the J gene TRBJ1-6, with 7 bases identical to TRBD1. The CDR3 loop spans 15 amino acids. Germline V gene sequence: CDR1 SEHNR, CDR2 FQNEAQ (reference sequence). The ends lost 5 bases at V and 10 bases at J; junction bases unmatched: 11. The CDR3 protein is CASSPGKGAGSPLHF. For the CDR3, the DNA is TGTGCCAGCAGCCCAGGGAAGGGGGCCGGATCACCCCTCCACTTT.

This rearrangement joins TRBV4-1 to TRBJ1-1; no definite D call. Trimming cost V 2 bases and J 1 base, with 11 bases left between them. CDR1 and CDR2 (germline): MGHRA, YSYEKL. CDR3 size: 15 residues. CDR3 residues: CASSQTTIGNTEAFF. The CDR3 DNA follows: TGCGCCAGCAGCCAAACAACGATAGGGAACACTGAAGCTTTCTTT.

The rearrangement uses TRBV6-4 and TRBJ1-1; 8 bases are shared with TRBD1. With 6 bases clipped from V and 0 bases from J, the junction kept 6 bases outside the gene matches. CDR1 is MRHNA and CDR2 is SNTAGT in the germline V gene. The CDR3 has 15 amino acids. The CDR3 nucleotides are TGTGCCAGCAGACCGGGACAGGAATTGAACACTGAAGCTTTCTTT. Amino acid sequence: CASRPGQELNTEAFF.

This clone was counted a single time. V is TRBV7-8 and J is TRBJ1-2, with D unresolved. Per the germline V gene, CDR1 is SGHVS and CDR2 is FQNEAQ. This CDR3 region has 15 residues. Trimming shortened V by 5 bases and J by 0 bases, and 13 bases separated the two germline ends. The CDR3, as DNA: TGTGCCAGCAGCCCCCTCGCAGGAGCTAACTATGGCTACACCTTC. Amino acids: CASSPLAGANYGYTF.

CDR3 bases: TGTGCCAGCAGCCCCGGGCCTCAGGGCCAGCCCCAGCATTTT. This encodes CASSPGPQGQPQHF. This chain links TRBV11-2 with TRBJ1-5, with D possibly matching TRBD1 (5 bases). The CDR3 covers 14 residues. The ends were cut back, 5 bases at V and 7 bases at J, with 15 bases in the middle. Germline CDR1 SGHAT, CDR2 FQNNGV.

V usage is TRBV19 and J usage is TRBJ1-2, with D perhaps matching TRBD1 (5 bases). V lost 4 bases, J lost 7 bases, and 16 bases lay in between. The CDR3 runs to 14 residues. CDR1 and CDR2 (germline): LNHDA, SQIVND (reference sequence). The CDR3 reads CASSTTLDGGGYTF. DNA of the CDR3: TGTGCCAGTAGTACCACTCTGGATGGGGGTGGCTACACCTTC.

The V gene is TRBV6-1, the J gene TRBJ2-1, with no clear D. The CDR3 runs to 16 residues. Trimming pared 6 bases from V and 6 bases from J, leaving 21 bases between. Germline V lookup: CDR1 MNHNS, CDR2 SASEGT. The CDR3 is CASSETWVLGSNEQFF. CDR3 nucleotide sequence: TGTGCCAGCAGCGAAACGTGGGTGTTAGGCAGCAATGAGCAGTTCTTC.

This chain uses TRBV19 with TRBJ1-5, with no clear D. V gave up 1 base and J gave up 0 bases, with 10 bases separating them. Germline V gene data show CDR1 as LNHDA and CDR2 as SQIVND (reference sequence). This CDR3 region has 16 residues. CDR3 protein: CASSIGMDVSNQPQHF. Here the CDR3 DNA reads TGTGCCAGTAGTATAGGCATGGACGTTAGCAATCAGCCCCAGCATTTT.

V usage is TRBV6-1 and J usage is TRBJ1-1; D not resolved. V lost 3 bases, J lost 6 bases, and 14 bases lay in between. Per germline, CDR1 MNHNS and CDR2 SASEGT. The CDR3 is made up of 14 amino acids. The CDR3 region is CASSDLGSPSEAFF. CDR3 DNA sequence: TGTGCCAGCAGTGATCTCGGATCCCCATCTGAAGCTTTCTTT.

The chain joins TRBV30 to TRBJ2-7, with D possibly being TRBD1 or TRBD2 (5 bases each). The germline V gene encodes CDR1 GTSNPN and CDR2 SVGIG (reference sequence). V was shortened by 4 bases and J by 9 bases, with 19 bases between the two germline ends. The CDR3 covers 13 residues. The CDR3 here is CAWTRDSTRGQYF. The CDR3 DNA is TGTGCCTGGACCAGGGATTCTACGAGGGGGCAGTACTTC.

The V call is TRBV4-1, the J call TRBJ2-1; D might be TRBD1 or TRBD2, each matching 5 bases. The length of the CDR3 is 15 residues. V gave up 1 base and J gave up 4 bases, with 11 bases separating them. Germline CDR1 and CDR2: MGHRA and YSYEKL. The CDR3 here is CASSQAGTEYNEQFF. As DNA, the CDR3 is TGCGCCAGCAGCCAAGCTGGGACGGAGTACAATGAGCAGTTCTTC.

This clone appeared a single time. The CDR3 nucleotides are TGTGCCAGCAGTTTATCAGACATCCCTATACCCGGGACCCAGTACTTC. Protein sequence: CASSLSDIPIPGTQYF. The genes are TRBV28 and TRBJ2-5; no clear D gene. Looked up from germline, CDR1 is MDHEN and CDR2 is SYDVKM. V gave up 1 base and J gave up 7 bases, with 19 bases separating them. The CDR3 has 16 residues.

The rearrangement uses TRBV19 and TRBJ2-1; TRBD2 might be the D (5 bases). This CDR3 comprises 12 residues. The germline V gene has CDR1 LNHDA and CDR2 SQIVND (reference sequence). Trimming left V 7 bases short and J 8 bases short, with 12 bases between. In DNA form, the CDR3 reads TGTGCCAGTACCTCAAGGGAGCATGAGCAGTTCTTC. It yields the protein CASTSREHEQFF.

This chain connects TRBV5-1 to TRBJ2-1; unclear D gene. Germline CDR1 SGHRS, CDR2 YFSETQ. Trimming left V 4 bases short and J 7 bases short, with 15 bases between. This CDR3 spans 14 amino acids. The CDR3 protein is CASSVPVFGNEQFF. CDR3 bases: TGCGCCAGCAGCGTACCAGTGTTCGGGAATGAGCAGTTCTTC. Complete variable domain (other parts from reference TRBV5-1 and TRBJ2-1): KAGVTQTPRYLIKTRGQQVTLSCSPISGHRSVSWYQQTPGQGLQFLFEYFSETQRNKGNFPGRFSGRQFSNSRSEMNVSTLELGDSALYLCASSVPVFGNEQFFGPGTRLTVL.

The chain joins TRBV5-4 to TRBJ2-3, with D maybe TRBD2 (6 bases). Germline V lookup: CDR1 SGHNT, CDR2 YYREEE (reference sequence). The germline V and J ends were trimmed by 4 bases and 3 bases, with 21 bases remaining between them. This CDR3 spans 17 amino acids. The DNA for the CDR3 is TGTGCCAGCAGCACGCCCCAGCGGGCCCAGATGACAGATACGCAGTATTTT. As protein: CASSTPQRAQMTDTQYF. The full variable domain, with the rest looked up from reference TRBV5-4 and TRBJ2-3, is ETGVTQSPTHLIKTRGQQVTLRCSSQSGHNTVSWYQQALGQGPQFIFQYYREEENGRGNFPPRFSGLQFPNYSSELNVNALELDDSALYLCASSTPQRAQMTDTQYFGPGTRLTVL.

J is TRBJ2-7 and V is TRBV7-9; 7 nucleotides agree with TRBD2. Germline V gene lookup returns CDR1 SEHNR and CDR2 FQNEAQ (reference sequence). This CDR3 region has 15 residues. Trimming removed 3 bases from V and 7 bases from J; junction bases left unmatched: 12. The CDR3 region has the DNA TGTGCCAGCAGCTTGGTCGGGAGAGGTAGCGGGGAGCAGTACTTC. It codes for CASSLVGRGSGEQYF.

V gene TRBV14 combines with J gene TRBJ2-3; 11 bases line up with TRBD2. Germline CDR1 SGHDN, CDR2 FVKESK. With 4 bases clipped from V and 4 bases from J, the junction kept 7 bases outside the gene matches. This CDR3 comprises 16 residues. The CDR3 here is CASSRLAGGGADTQYF. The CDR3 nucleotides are TGTGCCAGCAGCCGGCTAGCGGGAGGCGGGGCAGATACGCAGTATTTT. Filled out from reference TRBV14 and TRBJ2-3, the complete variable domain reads EAGVTQFPSHSVIEKGQTVTLRCDPISGHDNLYWYRRVMGKEIKFLLHFVKESKQDESGMPNNRFLAERTGGTYSTLKVQPAELEDSGVYFCASSRLAGGGADTQYFGPGTRLTVL.

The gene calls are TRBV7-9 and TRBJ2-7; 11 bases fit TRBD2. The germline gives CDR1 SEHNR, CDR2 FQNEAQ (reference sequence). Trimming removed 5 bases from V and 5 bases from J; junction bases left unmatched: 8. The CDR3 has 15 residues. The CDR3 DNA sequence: TGTGCCAGCAGCCCCAACCCGGGACTAGCGGACGAGCAGTACTTC. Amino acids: CASSPNPGLADEQYF. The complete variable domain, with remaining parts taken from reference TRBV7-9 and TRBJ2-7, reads DTGVSQNPRHKITKRGQNVTFRCDPISEHNRLYWYRQTLGQGPEFLTYFQNEAQLEKSRLLSDRFSAERPKGSFSTLEIQRTEQGDSAMYLCASSPNPGLADEQYFGPGTRLTVT.

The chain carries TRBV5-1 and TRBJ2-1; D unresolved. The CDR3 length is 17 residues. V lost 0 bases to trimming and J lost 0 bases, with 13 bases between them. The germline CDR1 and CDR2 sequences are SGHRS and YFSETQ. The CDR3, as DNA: TGCGCCAGCAGCTTGGATTCTCCGGAATACTCCTACAATGAGCAGTTCTTC. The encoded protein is CASSLDSPEYSYNEQFF.

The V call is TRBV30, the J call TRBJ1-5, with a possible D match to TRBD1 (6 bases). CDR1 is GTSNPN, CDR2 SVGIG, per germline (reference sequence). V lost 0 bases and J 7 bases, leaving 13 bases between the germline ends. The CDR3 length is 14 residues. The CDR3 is CAWSVGAGAQPQHF. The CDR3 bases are TGTGCCTGGAGTGTAGGGGCAGGGGCCCAGCCCCAGCATTTT.